The 9 T cell receptor beta chains below come from one sample, sequenced in a study of T cells in Graves' hyperthyroidism and ophthalmopathy. The investigators amplified TCR beta CDR3 regions from RNA transcripts. The TCR CDR3 was amplified in a first-round RT-PCR using the HTBI primer set. Using its own MiXCR run on the multiplex PCR reads, TCRdb lists one record per CDR3 protein. The sample lists around 600,000 distinct CDR3 sequences; roughly 15% were seen once. The specimen sequenced was blood. The receptors were gathered from a woman in her 50s with Graves' ophthalmopathy.

Ten or more counts support this clonotype. The J gene is TRBJ2-5, the V gene TRBV11-2; no clear D gene. Germline V gene data show CDR1 as SGHAT and CDR2 as FQNNGV. V lost 4 bases and J lost 5, with 5 bases in between. CDR3 length: 11 amino acids. The CDR3 loop reads CASSSGETQYF. The DNA of the CDR3 is TGTGCCAGCAGCTCCGGGGAGACCCAGTACTTC.

The table lists this clonotype with many counts. Written as DNA, the CDR3 is TGTGCCACCGTCCCGGGACTAGCGGGAGTTGATACGCAGTATTTT. Encoded protein: CATVPGLAGVDTQYF. The chain joins TRBV10-3 to TRBJ2-3; 14 bases agree with TRBD2. The ends lost 10 bases at V and 6 bases at J; junction bases unmatched: 9. The CDR3 runs to 15 residues. Germline CDR1 and CDR2: ENHRY and SYGVKD.

This clonotype was observed many times. The V call is TRBV7-2, the J call TRBJ2-3; D is unresolved. The length of the CDR3 is 15 residues. Between the trimmed V and J ends, which lost 2 bases and 0 bases, there was a span of 9 bases. The germline V gene has CDR1 SGHTA and CDR2 FQGNSA. CDR3 bases: TGTGCCAGCAGCTTATATGTGGGCAGCACAGATACGCAGTATTTT. Amino acids: CASSLYVGSTDTQYF.

The gene calls are TRBV9 and TRBJ2-1, with D possibly TRBD2 on 6 matching bases. The V end lost 0 bases, the J end lost 3 bases, and 7 bases lay between the germline ends. This CDR3 spans 14 amino acids. Per the germline V gene, CDR1 is SGDLS and CDR2 is YYNGEE. CDR3 in amino acids: CASSVGSGYNEQFF. CDR3 coding DNA: TGTGCCAGCAGCGTAGGTAGCGGCTACAATGAGCAGTTCTTC.

In its sample, this clonotype was seen many times. The V gene is TRBV7-2, the J gene TRBJ2-5; no clear D. The CDR3 has 16 amino acids. V dropped 1 base and J dropped 0 bases, with 12 bases sitting between them. Germline V gene sequence: CDR1 SGHTA, CDR2 FQGNSA. As DNA, the CDR3 is TGTGCCAGCAGCTTAGAAGCACCCCCGTACCAAGAGACCCAGTACTTC. Translation gives CASSLEAPPYQETQYF.

J is TRBJ2-3 and V is TRBV7-3; 10 bases agree with TRBD2. Germline V lookup: CDR1 SGHTA, CDR2 FQGTGA. This CDR3 has 15 residues. Trimming removed 3 bases from V and 4 bases from J; junction bases left unmatched: 4. The CDR3 nucleotides are TGTGCCAGCAGCTTGCTAGCGGGAGTACCAGATACGCAGTATTTT. Translating it yields CASSLLAGVPDTQYF.

This clonotype was counted only a few times. The chain combines TRBV9 with TRBJ2-7; a weak D match, TRBD1 (6 bases). Germline V gene sequence: CDR1 SGDLS, CDR2 YYNGEE. This CDR3 has 13 residues. Trimming cost V 3 bases and J 1 base, with 8 bases left between them. CDR3 loop: CASSGGTSYEQYF. The DNA of the CDR3 is TGTGCCAGCAGCGGGGGGACATCCTACGAGCAGTACTTC.

This clonotype occurred many times. The chain has TRBV6-2 or TRBV6-3 and TRBJ2-2; 9 nucleotides line up with TRBD1. The trim removed 2 bases at V and 4 bases at J, leaving 2 bases unmatched. The CDR3 runs to 15 residues. Germline loops: CDR1 MNHEY, CDR2 SVGEGT. The CDR3 nucleotides are TGTGCCAGCAGTTACCGGGACAGGGTCACCGGGGAGCTGTTTTTT. This translates into CASSYRDRVTGELFF.

About this clonotype itself: Without the conserved terminal phenylalanine or tryptophan, this CDR3 likely stems from a read error. This CDR3 is CAWSVGPAQVEQYL. For the CDR3, the DNA is TGTGCCTGGAGTGTGGGACCTGCCCAAGTCGAGCAGTACCTC. This chain connects TRBV30 to TRBJ2-7; D assignment may be TRBD1 or TRBD2 (5 bases each). Germline V gives CDR1 GTSNPN, CDR2 SVGIG (reference sequence). The CDR3 is 14 residues long. Trimming took off 0 bases at V and 6 bases at J, with 15 bases between the two ends.